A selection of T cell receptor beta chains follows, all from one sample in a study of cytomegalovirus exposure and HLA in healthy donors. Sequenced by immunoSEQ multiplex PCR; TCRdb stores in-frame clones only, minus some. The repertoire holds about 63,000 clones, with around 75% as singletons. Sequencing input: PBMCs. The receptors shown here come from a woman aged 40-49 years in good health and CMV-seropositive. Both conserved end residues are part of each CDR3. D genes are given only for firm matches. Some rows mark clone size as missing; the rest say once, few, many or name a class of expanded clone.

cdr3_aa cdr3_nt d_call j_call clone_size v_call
CASSPGTGGLNQPQHF TGTGCCAGCAGCCCCGGGACAGGGGGCCTCAATCAGCCCCAGCATTTT TRBD1 TRBJ1-5 . TRBV9
CASSIVGQSSYEQYF TGTGCCAGTAGTATTGTAGGACAGAGCTCCTACGAGCAGTACTTC . TRBJ2-7 few TRBV19
CASSGYYTGELFF TGTGCCAGCAGCGGATACTACACCGGGGAGCTGTTTTTT . TRBJ2-2 . TRBV9
CASTADRAYNEQFF TGTGCCAGTACGGCCGACAGGGCCTACAATGAGCAGTTCTTC TRBD1 TRBJ2-1 . TRBV19
CASSLVGGLYNEQFF TGTGCCAGCAGCTTGGTAGGGGGCCTCTACAATGAGCAGTTCTTC TRBD1 TRBJ2-1 . TRBV5-5
CSAELAGGYNEQFF TGCAGCGCAGAACTAGCGGGGGGGTACAATGAGCAGTTCTTC TRBD2 TRBJ2-1 once TRBV29-1
CASSLAVEGGKYF TGTGCCAGCAGCTTAGCCGTAGAGGGAGGGAAGTACTTC TRBD2 TRBJ2-7 once TRBV7-2
CASSPDRAQGTIYF TGTGCCAGCTCACCAGACAGGGCCCAAGGCACCATATATTTT TRBD1 TRBJ1-3 . TRBV18
CSSRALDQPQHF TGTTCCAGCAGGGCCCTTGATCAGCCCCAGCATTTT . TRBJ1-5 . TRBV7-9
CASSRTSRVYNSPLHF TGTGCCAGCAGCCGCACGTCCAGGGTCTATAATTCACCCCTCCACTTT . TRBJ1-6 . TRBV11-2
CASSEAGTGSEKLFF TGTGCCAGCAGTGAAGCGGGGACAGGGAGTGAAAAACTGTTTTTT TRBD1 TRBJ1-4 . TRBV6-1
CASSGRGNQPQHF TGCGCCAGCAGTGGGCGGGGCAATCAGCCCCAGCATTTT . TRBJ1-5 . TRBV10-2
CASSHSGTPITDTQYF TGCGCCAGCAGCCATAGCGGGACTCCGATCACAGATACGCAGTATTTT TRBD2 TRBJ2-3 . TRBV4-1
CASSLVVGGGYGYTF TGCGCCAGCAGCTTGGTGGTAGGGGGCGGCTATGGCTACACCTTC TRBD1 TRBJ1-2 . TRBV5-1
CASSPIPTGGGSNEQFF TGCGCCAGCAGCCCTATACCTACAGGGGGTGGGAGCAATGAGCAGTTCTTC TRBD1 TRBJ2-1 . TRBV5-1
CASSADGFYGYTF TGTGCCAGCAGCGCCGACGGGTTCTATGGCTACACCTTC . TRBJ1-2 . TRBV6-6
CASIDKEGSTEAFF TGTGCCAGCATCGACAAAGAAGGGAGCACTGAAGCTTTCTTT . TRBJ1-1 few TRBV27
CASSTGYTEAFF TGTGCCAGCTCCACAGGGTACACTGAAGCTTTCTTT . TRBJ1-1 . TRBV27
CSVGSSDMNTEAFF TGCAGCGTTGGATCGTCAGACATGAACACTGAAGCTTTCTTT . TRBJ1-1 . TRBV29-1
CASSFGGLIQYF TGTGCCAGCAGCTTTGGGGGACTGATTCAGTACTTC . TRBJ2-4 . TRBV7-9
CASSDFQGISGIDEQFF TGTGCCAGCAGTGATTTTCAGGGGATATCAGGAATCGATGAGCAGTTCTTC . TRBJ2-1 . TRBV6-1
CASSVGVRDTQYF TGTGCCAGCAGCGTAGGTGTACGGGATACGCAGTATTTT . TRBJ2-3 . TRBV9
CASSLNGQQRNNEQFF TGTGCCAGCAGCTTAAACGGACAACAGAGGAACAATGAGCAGTTCTTC . TRBJ2-1 few TRBV7-8
CASSLVVGGAPYEQYF TGTGCCAGCAGCTTAGTTGTTGGGGGGGCCCCCTACGAGCAGTACTTC . TRBJ2-7 once TRBV7-8
CASSPRRTDIAKNIQYF TGTGCCAGCAGCCCCCGCCGGACTGATATAGCCAAAAACATTCAGTACTTC . TRBJ2-4 few TRBV5-4
CAISESTGPGGEQYF TGTGCCATCAGTGAGTCGACGGGCCCAGGGGGTGAGCAGTACTTC TRBD1 TRBJ2-7 . TRBV10-3
CASSLLAGRYNEQFF TGCGCCAGCAGCCTACTAGCGGGGCGTTACAATGAGCAGTTCTTC TRBD2 TRBJ2-1 . TRBV4-1
CAWWAPGQGANTEAFF TGTGCCTGGTGGGCTCCGGGACAGGGAGCAAACACTGAAGCTTTCTTT TRBD1 TRBJ1-1 . TRBV30
CASSFRTEIYGYTF TGTGCCAGCAGCTTCCGTACGGAGATCTATGGCTACACCTTC . TRBJ1-2 . TRBV7-9
CASRRDSGVSYGYTF TGTGCCAGCAGGCGGGACAGCGGAGTGAGCTATGGCTACACCTTC TRBD1 TRBJ1-2 . TRBV6-5
CASSEDRGWGNYGYTF TGTGCCAGCAGTGAGGACAGGGGATGGGGGAACTATGGCTACACCTTC TRBD1 TRBJ1-2 once TRBV25-1
CASSQGHNTEAFF TGCGCCAGCAGCCAGGGACACAACACTGAAGCTTTCTTT . TRBJ1-1 . TRBV4-3
CSVGAGWGMNTEAFF TGCAGCGTTGGGGCCGGATGGGGCATGAACACTGAAGCTTTCTTT . TRBJ1-1 . TRBV29-1
CAWSTDRGNEKLFF TGTGCCTGGAGTACCGACAGGGGCAATGAAAAACTGTTTTTT TRBD1 TRBJ1-4 . TRBV30
CASLPLAYTGELFF TGTGCCAGCTTACCACTAGCGTACACCGGGGAGCTGTTTTTT TRBD2 TRBJ2-2 . TRBV18
CASSSTGVYAF TGTGCCAGCAGCTCTACAGGAGTGTACGCCTTC . TRBJ1-2 . TRBV7-2
CASSYRVEAFF TGTGCCAGCAGCTACAGGGTTGAAGCTTTCTTT . TRBJ1-1 . TRBV7-2
CASSPQRGGNEQFF TGTGCCAGCTCCCCTCAGCGGGGAGGCAATGAGCAGTTCTTC TRBD2 TRBJ2-1 . TRBV7-2
CASSSGTGGGETQYF TGTGCCAGCAGTTCCGGGACAGGGGGCGGGGAGACCCAGTACTTC TRBD1 TRBJ2-5 few TRBV2
CSLGTAVYNEQFF TGCAGCCTTGGGACAGCAGTTTACAATGAGCAGTTCTTC TRBD1 TRBJ2-1 . TRBV29-1